Presented here are 21 T cell receptor beta chains from one specimen sequenced in a study of blood T cell repertoires in COVID-19. Produced via immunoSEQ multiplex PCR; TCRdb's table is partial and in-frame only. The sample has tens of thousands of clones, roughly 83% seen once. Sequencing input: peripheral blood. The receptors here all came from a man in his 70s with active COVID-19.

The chain links TRBV9 to TRBJ2-1, with TRBD2 as a possible D gene (6 bases). CDR1 is SGDLS, CDR2 YYNGEE, per germline. The ends were cut back, 1 base at V and 9 bases at J, with 14 bases in the middle. CDR3 size: 14 residues. The CDR3 DNA sequence: TGTGCCAGCAGCGTAAGTAGCGGTGGGGTTGAGCAGTTCTTC. It is translated as CASSVSSGGVEQFF.

V usage is TRBV5-1 and J usage is TRBJ1-1; D may be TRBD1 (5 bases). The germline V gene has CDR1 SGHRS and CDR2 YFSETQ. The CDR3 is 14 amino acids. V lost 2 bases to trimming and J lost 0 bases, with 8 bases between them. The CDR3 sequence: CASSFTGVNTEAFF. Written as DNA, the CDR3 is TGCGCCAGCAGCTTCACAGGAGTGAACACTGAAGCTTTCTTT.

This clone was recorded only once. The rearrangement joins TRBV18 to TRBJ2-7; 12 nucleotides agree with TRBD1. The CDR3 runs 16 residues. The V gene's germline CDR1 is KGHSH and CDR2 LQKENI. Germline trimming cut 3 bases from V and 6 bases from J; bases unmatched to any gene: 9. This chain's CDR3 is CASSPRAGQGASEQYF. CDR3 coding DNA: TGTGCCAGCTCACCGCGAGCGGGACAGGGGGCGAGCGAGCAGTACTTC.

The CDR3, as DNA: TGTGCCAGCAGTTTCCGGGACAGTTCTAATGAAAAACTGTTTTTT. Protein product: CASSFRDSSNEKLFF. The V call is TRBV2, the J call TRBJ1-4, with 7 bases aligning to TRBD1. The length of the CDR3 is 15 residues. Germline V gene data show CDR1 as SNHLY and CDR2 as FYNNEI. V dropped 5 bases and J dropped 3; count of bases not matched to a gene: 6.

The chain carries TRBV12-3 or TRBV12-4 and TRBJ1-1; D possibly corresponds to TRBD1 (5 bases). Trimming left V 6 bases short and J 6 bases short, with 14 bases between. CDR3 length: 13 residues. The DNA for the CDR3 is TGTGCCAGCAGCTTCACGTGGGGGGCTGAAGCTTTCTTT. This translates into CASSFTWGAEAFF.

This clone was observed a few times. The rearrangement joins TRBV28 to TRBJ2-5, with TRBD2 matching 7 bases. The CDR3 has 14 amino acids. CDR1 and CDR2 from the germline V gene are MDHEN and SYDVKM. V trimming: 5 bases; J trimming: 5 bases; junction bases outside the gene matches: 8. This CDR3 reads CASSALEGGETQYF. DNA of the CDR3: TGTGCCAGCAGTGCCTTGGAGGGAGGGGAGACCCAGTACTTC.

V is TRBV11-3 and J is TRBJ2-3, with 10 bases aligning to TRBD2. V lost 0 bases, J lost 0 bases, and 0 bases stayed unmatched. This CDR3 spans 16 amino acids. CDR1 is SGHNT, CDR2 YENEEA, per germline. CDR3 sequence (DNA): TGTGCCAGCAGCTTAGATAGCGGGGGGAGCACAGATACGCAGTATTTT. Encoded protein: CASSLDSGGSTDTQYF.

The genes are TRBV5-6 and TRBJ2-3; D gene uncertain. Deletions cut 0 bases from V and 0 bases from J, with 2 bases between. CDR3 length: 13 amino acids. Germline CDR1 SGHDT, CDR2 YYEEEE. The CDR3 is CASSLASTDTQYF. For the CDR3, the DNA is TGTGCCAGCAGCTTGGCTAGCACAGATACGCAGTATTTT.

This chain uses TRBV2 with TRBJ1-1, with TRBD1 matching 7 bases. CDR1 is SNHLY and CDR2 is FYNNEI in the germline V gene. The CDR3 has 12 residues. Trimming cost V 4 bases and J 5 bases; bases outside gene matches: 1. The chain's CDR3 is CASSGGQTEAFF. Written as DNA, the CDR3 is TGTGCCAGCAGTGGGGGACAGACTGAAGCTTTCTTT.

This chain joins TRBV28 and TRBJ2-3; a possible D gene is TRBD2 (6 bases). The V end lost 6 bases, the J end lost 6 bases, and 10 bases lay between the germline ends. Germline V gene sequence: CDR1 MDHEN, CDR2 SYDVKM. The CDR3 length is 12 residues. CDR3 residues: CASSTTRDTQYF. The CDR3 coding sequence is TGTGCCAGCAGCACGACTAGGGATACGCAGTATTTT. Complete variable domain (other parts from reference TRBV28 and TRBJ2-3): DVKVTQSSRYLVKRTGEKVFLECVQDMDHENMFWYRQDPGLGLRLIYFSYDVKMKEKGDIPEGYSVSREKKERFSLILESASTNQTSMYLCASSTTRDTQYFGPGTRLTVL.

The J gene is TRBJ1-2, the V gene TRBV5-1; D might be TRBD1 (5 bases). V was pared by 0 bases and J by 7 bases, with 16 bases between. This CDR3 has 15 amino acids. The germline V gene encodes CDR1 SGHRS and CDR2 YFSETQ. The CDR3 reads CASSLAGGISGGYTF. The CDR3 region has the DNA TGCGCCAGCAGCTTGGCCGGGGGAATCAGCGGTGGCTACACCTTC.

V is TRBV9 and J is TRBJ1-3; D is uncertain. Germline V gene data show CDR1 as SGDLS and CDR2 as YYNGEE. The CDR3 is 14 residues long. V gave up 3 bases and J gave up 3 bases, with 10 bases separating them. The CDR3 here is CASSATIGGNTIYF. As DNA, the CDR3 is TGTGCCAGCAGCGCCACTATTGGTGGAAACACCATATATTTT.

The chain links TRBV19 to TRBJ1-2; D possibly corresponds to TRBD1 (6 bases). Deletions cut 6 bases from V and 0 bases from J, with 14 bases between. Germline V gene sequence: CDR1 LNHDA, CDR2 SQIVND (reference sequence). There are 15 residues in the CDR3. Here the CDR3 reads CASRLTGPTNYGYTF. CDR3 in DNA: TGTGCCAGTAGACTGACAGGCCCCACTAACTATGGCTACACCTTC. Looking up the rest from reference TRBV19 and TRBJ1-2 gives the full variable domain: DGGITQSPKYLFRKEGQNVTLSCEQNLNHDAMYWYRQDPGQGLRLIYYSQIVNDFQKGDIAEGYSVSREKKESFPLTVTSAQKNPTAFYLCASRLTGPTNYGYTFGSGTRLTVV.

The CDR3 spells CASSGTGGLTEAFF. CDR3 sequence (DNA): TGTGCCAGCAGCGGGACAGGGGGCCTCACTGAAGCTTTCTTT. The chain couples TRBV3-1 (or the pseudogene TRBV3-2) to TRBJ1-1, with 12 bases aligning to TRBD1. Trimming took 5 bases from V and 4 from J; bases not matched to a gene: 2. CDR1 and CDR2 from the germline V gene are LGHDT and YNNKEL (reference sequence). The CDR3 runs 14 residues.

This clone showed up just a few times. This chain joins TRBV18 and TRBJ1-2; TRBD1 aligns across 8 bases. Germline CDR1 reads KGHSH; CDR2 reads LQKENI. This CDR3 comprises 13 residues. V was pared by 3 bases and J by 7 bases, with 4 bases of the junction left unmatched. CDR3 nucleotide sequence: TGTGCCAGCTCACCTCGGACAGGGAGTGGCTACACCTTC. Protein sequence: CASSPRTGSGYTF.

The chain combines TRBV5-1 with TRBJ1-1; possibly TRBD1 for D (6 bases). Trimming pared 4 bases from V and 1 base from J, leaving 14 bases between. The CDR3 contains 15 residues. The germline V gene has CDR1 SGHRS and CDR2 YFSETQ. CDR3 sequence: CASSGTGGANTEAFF. The DNA of the CDR3 is TGCGCCAGCAGCGGGACGGGGGGCGCGAACACTGAAGCTTTCTTT.

The sample holds one count of this clone. This chain joins TRBV6-5 and TRBJ1-2; D may be TRBD1 (6 bases). Germline assignment: CDR1 MNHEY and CDR2 SVGAGI. The CDR3 consists of 13 residues. Trimming pared 6 bases from V and 1 base from J, leaving 9 bases between. CDR3 nucleotide sequence: TGTGCCAGCAGGGACAGTCTTAACTATGGCTACACCTTC. It encodes CASRDSLNYGYTF.

This clone has more than one count but fewer than ten. J is TRBJ2-5 and V is TRBV7-3, with TRBD2 as a possible D gene (5 bases). The V gene's germline CDR1 is SGHTA and CDR2 FQGTGA. Trimming removed 1 base from V and 0 bases from J, with 12 bases in between. The CDR3 is 16 amino acids. The CDR3 is CASSLNSRGYQETQYF. CDR3 nucleotide sequence: TGTGCCAGCAGCTTAAATTCCCGAGGGTACCAAGAGACCCAGTACTTC.

This clone came up once. The rearrangement joins TRBV28 to TRBJ2-7; 7 bases align to TRBD2. CDR3 length: 14 residues. Germline loops: CDR1 MDHEN, CDR2 SYDVKM. Trimming removed 5 bases from V and 6 bases from J; junction bases left unmatched: 10. The CDR3 nucleotides are TGTGCCAGCAGTCAGGCCCCCGGGAGGAGCGAGCAGTACTTC. Protein product: CASSQAPGRSEQYF.

V usage is TRBV28 and J usage is TRBJ2-7, with 7 bases fitting TRBD1. Per germline, CDR1 MDHEN and CDR2 SYDVKM. The trim removed 5 bases at V and 5 bases at J, leaving 15 bases unmatched. The CDR3 has 16 amino acids. CDR3 loop: CASSTPGRRGSHEQYF. The DNA for the CDR3 is TGTGCCAGCAGTACTCCGGGGCGCAGGGGGTCCCACGAGCAGTACTTC. The full variable domain, completed using reference TRBV28 and TRBJ2-7, is DVKVTQSSRYLVKRTGEKVFLECVQDMDHENMFWYRQDPGLGLRLIYFSYDVKMKEKGDIPEGYSVSREKKERFSLILESASTNQTSMYLCASSTPGRRGSHEQYFGPGTRLTVT.

V is TRBV6-2 or TRBV6-3 and J is TRBJ2-7; D may be TRBD2 (5 bases). This CDR3 spans 15 amino acids. V lost 1 base and J lost 3, with 13 bases in between. Germline values: CDR1 MNHEY, CDR2 SVGEGT. CDR3 coding DNA: TGTGCCAGCAGTTACTTGGCGGGTTCCTTCTACGAGCAGTACTTC. Encoded protein: CASSYLAGSFYEQYF.